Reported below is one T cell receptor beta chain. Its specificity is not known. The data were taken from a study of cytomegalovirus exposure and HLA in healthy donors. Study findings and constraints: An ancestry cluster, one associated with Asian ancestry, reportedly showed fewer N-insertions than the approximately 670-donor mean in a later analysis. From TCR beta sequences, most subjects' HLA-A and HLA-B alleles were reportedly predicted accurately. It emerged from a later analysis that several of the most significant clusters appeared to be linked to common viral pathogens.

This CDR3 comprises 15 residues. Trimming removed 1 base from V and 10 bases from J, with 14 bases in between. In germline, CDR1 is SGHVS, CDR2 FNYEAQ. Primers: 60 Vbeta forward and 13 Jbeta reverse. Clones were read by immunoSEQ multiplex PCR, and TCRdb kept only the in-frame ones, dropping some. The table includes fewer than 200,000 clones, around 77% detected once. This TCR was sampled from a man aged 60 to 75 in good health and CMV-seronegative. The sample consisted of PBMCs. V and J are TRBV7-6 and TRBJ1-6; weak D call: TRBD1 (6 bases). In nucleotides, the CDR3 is TGTGCCAGCAGCTTAGAGCTGGGGGCGGAATCACCCCTCCACTTT. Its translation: CASSLELGAESPLHF.